A selection of T cell receptor beta chains follows, all from one sample in a study of blood T cell repertoires in COVID-19. Sequencing was performed with immunoSEQ multiplex PCR; in TCRdb, only in-frame clones are kept and a portion is missing. The repertoire includes tens of thousands of clones, roughly four fifths of them detected once, and 2% to 3% sits in the top ten. The sample consisted of peripheral blood. The receptors here all came from a woman in her 70s with COVID-19, enrolled during active disease. Each CDR3 is given with its conserved first and last residue. The D gene is left open where the match is weak. The size of a clone is reported for some rows only, either as once, few or many, or as a class for expanded clones.

d_gene,abundance,j_gene,v_gene,CDR3aa,CDR3nt
-,-,TRBJ1-2,TRBV21-1,CASSLRDRGRANYGYTF,TGTGCCAGCAGCCTTCGGGACAGGGGCCGAGCTAACTATGGCTACACCTTC
TRBD1,-,TRBJ1-2,TRBV28,CASSMLDRVNGYTF,TGTGCCAGCAGTATGCTGGACAGGGTAAATGGCTACACCTTC
-,-,TRBJ1-5,TRBV19,CASSIRDNQPQHF,TGTGCCAGTAGCATCCGGGACAATCAGCCCCAGCATTTT
TRBD1,-,TRBJ1-2,TRBV6-6,CASTLLGTGDLWGYTF,TGTGCCAGCACCCTCCTAGGGACAGGGGATCTATGGGGCTACACCTTC
TRBD1,-,TRBJ1-2,TRBV2,CASSGQGARGYTF,TGTGCCAGCAGTGGTCAGGGGGCGAGGGGCTACACCTTC
TRBD2,-,TRBJ2-3,TRBV7-8,CASSPLAGGHDTQYF,TGTGCCAGCAGCCCTCTAGCGGGGGGCCATGATACGCAGTATTTT
-,-,TRBJ2-7,TRBV11-2,CASSHLLSTGKAHEQYF,TGTGCCAGCAGCCACCTCCTTTCCACAGGGAAAGCCCACGAGCAGTACTTC
TRBD1,few,TRBJ1-4,TRBV3-1/TRBV3-2,CASSPLTGANEKLFF,TGTGCCAGCAGCCCCCTGACAGGGGCTAATGAAAAACTGTTTTTT
-,-,TRBJ1-1,TRBV5-1,CASSLDGHMNTEAFF,TGCGCCAGCAGCTTGGATGGTCACATGAACACTGAAGCTTTCTTT
-,-,TRBJ2-5,TRBV19,CASSIRSGIQYF,TGTGCCAGTAGTATAAGGTCGGGGATCCAGTACTTC
-,-,TRBJ1-2,TRBV29-1,CSVEIRGARGYTF,TGCAGCGTTGAAATCAGGGGCGCGAGGGGCTACACCTTC
-,-,TRBJ2-2,TRBV6-5,CATHTGANTGELFF,TGTGCCACCCACACGGGGGCGAACACCGGGGAGCTGTTTTTT
-,-,TRBJ1-2,TRBV3-1/TRBV3-2,CASSPQGRGAYGYTF,TGTGCCAGCAGCCCTCAGGGGCGGGGGGCCTATGGCTACACCTTC
TRBD1,-,TRBJ1-1,TRBV5-1,CASSAQGAGKTEAFF,TGCGCCAGCAGCGCGCAGGGGGCAGGAAAAACTGAAGCTTTCTTT
-,once,TRBJ2-7,TRBV7-2,CASSLRGSSSYEQYF,TGTGCCAGCAGCCTCCGGGGGTCTAGCTCCTACGAGCAGTACTTC
-,-,TRBJ2-2,TRBV5-6,CASSRLRTNGELFF,TGTGCCAGCAGCCGTTTGAGGACAAACGGGGAGCTGTTTTTT
-,-,TRBJ1-2,TRBV19,CASSIDRGYYGYTF,TGTGCCAGTAGTATAGATCGGGGGTACTATGGCTACACCTTC
-,-,TRBJ2-1,TRBV10-3,CAISEFRGTDVYNEQFF,TGTGCCATCAGTGAGTTTCGGGGGACGGATGTCTACAATGAGCAGTTCTTC
-,-,TRBJ1-3,TRBV5-4,CASSPTGSGNTIYF,TGTGCCAGCAGCCCTACGGGCTCTGGAAACACCATATATTTT
-,-,TRBJ1-3,TRBV28,CASSLYSARRSGNTIYF,TGTGCCAGCAGTTTATACTCCGCGCGGCGCTCTGGAAACACCATATATTTT
-,once,TRBJ2-7,TRBV7-6,CASSRVDSPPYEQYF,TGTGCCAGCAGCAGGGTGGACAGTCCTCCCTACGAGCAGTACTTC
-,-,TRBJ2-2,TRBV7-2,CASSDTVRTGELFF,TGTGCCAGCAGCGATACGGTCCGCACCGGGGAGCTGTTTTTT
TRBD1,few,TRBJ1-3,TRBV2,CASSWDSSGNTIYF,TGTGCCAGCAGCTGGGACAGCTCTGGAAACACCATATATTTT
TRBD1,-,TRBJ2-5,TRBV27,CASRDRLRQTQYF,TGTGCCAGCAGGGACAGGTTAAGACAGACCCAGTACTTC
-,-,TRBJ2-2,TRBV11-1,CASSSVRNTGELFF,TGTGCCAGCAGCTCAGTTCGAAACACCGGGGAGCTGTTTTTT
TRBD2,-,TRBJ2-4,TRBV7-9,CASSEAALAGRGNIQYF,TGTGCCAGCAGCGAGGCGGCACTAGCGGGAAGGGGAAACATTCAGTACTTC
-,-,TRBJ1-1,TRBV12-5,CASGFAGAEAFF,TGTGCTAGTGGTTTTGCGGGGGCTGAAGCTTTCTTT
TRBD2,-,TRBJ2-3,TRBV5-1,CASSLEGPSGGYPDTQYF,TGCGCCAGCAGCTTGGAGGGGCCAAGCGGGGGGTACCCAGATACGCAGTATTTT